This T cell receptor beta chain is drawn from a study of blood T cell repertoires in COVID-19. The CDR3 runs 13 residues. V was shortened by 6 bases and J by 9 bases, with 15 bases between the two germline ends. Germline CDR1 is MNHEY and CDR2 is SVGAGI. Only in-frame clones appear in the TCRdb table, and some are missing; sequencing was by immunoSEQ multiplex PCR. Of about 240,000 clones detected, roughly 90% appear once; the ten largest clones hold about 4%. Participants were aged 18 to 89 years, lived in over 20 US areas, and enrolled virtually. In assigning cohorts, the study relied on participant-reported clinical history.

The chain employs TRBV6-5 and TRBJ1-5; a possible D gene is TRBD1 (6 bases). The sequenced material came from PBMCs or T cells enriched from blood (not recorded which). This receptor was identified in a woman in her thirties who had recovered from COVID-19. The CDR3 coding sequence is TGTGCCAGCAGCCCCGGGGGGCCCCGGCCCCAGCATTTT. Translating gives CASSPGGPRPQHF.